The 10 T cell receptor beta chains listed next were all sequenced from one sample in a study of cytomegalovirus exposure and HLA in healthy donors. The PCR made use of 60 Vbeta and 13 Jbeta primers. Profiling relied on immunoSEQ multiplex PCR, and the TCRdb table lists in-frame clones only, not all of them. The sample includes 98,000 or so clones, roughly 9.1% seen only once; the top ten take about 5%. Sequenced: PBMCs. These receptors all come from a man aged 35 to 55 in good health and CMV-seropositive.

The J gene is TRBJ1-2, the V gene TRBV5-1, with D perhaps matching TRBD1 (5 bases). The V gene's germline CDR1 is SGHRS and CDR2 YFSETQ. CDR3 length: 13 residues. With 1 base removed from V and 6 bases from J, the gap between germline ends came to 10 bases. CDR3 nucleotide sequence: TGCGCCAGCAGCTTGATCCGGGGGAATGGCTACACCTTC. Its translation: CASSLIRGNGYTF. Full variable domain (rest looked up from reference TRBV5-1 and TRBJ1-2): KAGVTQTPRYLIKTRGQQVTLSCSPISGHRSVSWYQQTPGQGLQFLFEYFSETQRNKGNFPGRFSGRQFSNSRSEMNVSTLELGDSALYLCASSLIRGNGYTFGSGTRLTVV.

This clone turned up a few times. This chain joins TRBV2 and TRBJ2-2, with TRBD2 as a possible D gene (5 bases). V was pared by 2 bases and J by 0 bases, with 10 bases between. The CDR3 length is 16 residues. The germline V gene encodes CDR1 SNHLY and CDR2 FYNNEI. The CDR3 coding sequence is TGTGCCAGCAGTGAACCCGGACTCTCGAACACCGGGGAGCTGTTTTTT. Its translation: CASSEPGLSNTGELFF.

The chain couples TRBV11-2 to TRBJ2-7; D remains ambiguous. This CDR3 contains 13 residues. Trimming removed 5 bases from V and 2 bases from J, with 10 bases in between. Looked up from germline, CDR1 is SGHAT and CDR2 is FQNNGV. In DNA, the CDR3 is TGTGCCAGCAGCCCCAGAACCGCCTACGAGCAGTACTTC. Translating gives CASSPRTAYEQYF.

This clone occurred a few times. The rearrangement links TRBV6-1 to TRBJ1-1, with no clear D. Germline CDR1 is MNHNS and CDR2 is SASEGT. The V end lost 8 bases, the J end lost 5 bases, and 15 bases lay between the germline ends. This CDR3 spans 13 amino acids. CDR3 in amino acids: CASGEAFRTEAFF. The CDR3 DNA sequence: TGTGCCAGCGGCGAGGCTTTCCGGACTGAAGCTTTCTTT.

The rearrangement joins TRBV7-9 to TRBJ1-2; 7 bases line up with TRBD1. V lost 6 bases, J lost 3 bases, and 4 bases stayed unmatched. The CDR3 runs to 13 residues. Germline V gives CDR1 SEHNR, CDR2 FQNEAQ (reference sequence). The CDR3 sequence: CASRTGADYGYTF. The CDR3 DNA reads as TGTGCCAGCAGAACAGGGGCTGACTATGGCTACACCTTC.

This sequence joins TRBV7-2 and TRBJ2-1; the match to TRBD2 covers 7 bases. Germline loops: CDR1 SGHTA, CDR2 FQGNSA. This CDR3 contains 15 residues. With 2 bases clipped from V and 9 bases from J, the junction kept 10 bases outside the gene matches. The DNA of the CDR3 is TGTGCCAGCAGCTTAATGGACGGGAGGACGGGTGAGCAGTTCTTC. The encoded protein is CASSLMDGRTGEQFF.

This clone was observed a few times. The chain combines TRBV11-2 with TRBJ2-1; the match to TRBD1 covers 8 bases. Germline trimming cut 6 bases from V and 3 bases from J; bases unmatched to any gene: 7. Germline values: CDR1 SGHAT, CDR2 FQNNGV. The CDR3 spans 15 residues. The CDR3 spells CASRASGQGYNEQFF. DNA of the CDR3: TGTGCCAGCAGAGCATCCGGACAGGGCTACAATGAGCAGTTCTTC. The variable domain in full, completed from reference TRBV11-2 and TRBJ2-1, reads EAGVAQSPRYKIIEKRQSVAFWCNPISGHATLYWYQQILGQGPKLLIQFQNNGVVDDSQLPKDRFSAERLKGVDSTLKIQPAKLEDSAVYLCASRASGQGYNEQFFGPGTRLTVL.

The V and J genes are TRBV5-4 and TRBJ1-1, with D possibly being TRBD1 (5 bases). From germline, CDR1 is SGHNT and CDR2 YYREEE (reference sequence). V lost 1 base to trimming and J lost 7 bases, with 11 bases between them. The CDR3 is 13 amino acids. This CDR3 reads CASSLFGGDEAFF. For the CDR3, the DNA is TGTGCCAGCAGCTTGTTCGGGGGGGATGAAGCTTTCTTT.

About this clone: At one of its ends the junction is not consistent with the germline gene, which may arise from a read error. The genes are TRBV6-1 and TRBJ2-7, with 7 bases that match TRBD2. Per the germline V gene, CDR1 is MNHNS and CDR2 is SASEGT. The CDR3 sequence is 13 residues long. The CDR3 nucleotides read TGTGCCAGCAGGGAAGGGGAGGGCTCCGAGCAGTACTTC. Translated: CASREGEGSEQYF.

There are a few counts of this clone. V usage is TRBV7-2 and J usage is TRBJ2-3; D is perhaps TRBD2 (6 bases). Trimming took off 0 bases at V and 2 bases at J, with 12 bases between the two ends. CDR1 is SGHTA, CDR2 FQGNSA, per germline. The CDR3 runs 16 residues. CDR3 sequence: CASSLARRGSTDTQYF. CDR3 in DNA: TGTGCCAGCAGCTTAGCTCGACGGGGGTCCACAGATACGCAGTATTTT.